The 19 T cell receptor beta chains presented below share a single source sample, sequenced in a study. TCRdb called the 5' RACE reads again in MiXCR, with one record for every CDR3 protein. Here the sample spans approximately 60,000 distinct CDR3 sequences, roughly 28% being singletons. Sequencing was done on a sample of tumor-infiltrating memory CD4+ T cells sorted from the breast tumor. Subset denoted: memory CD4+ T cells, CD4+CD45RO+CD25-. These TCRs come from a female donor with breast cancer.

The gene calls are TRBV5-1 and TRBJ2-1, with 13 bases matching TRBD2. J gave up 2 bases and V 5 bases, and 13 bases lay outside the gene matches. CDR1 and CDR2 from the germline V gene are SGHRS and YFSETQ. The CDR3 spans 19 residues. The CDR3 protein is CASRVGLAGAKKTYNEQFF. The CDR3 nucleotides read TGCGCCAGCAGGGTAGGACTAGCGGGAGCCAAGAAAACCTACAATGAGCAGTTCTTC.

This clonotype came up many times. The rearrangement links TRBV24-1 to TRBJ1-4, with D tentatively TRBD1 (5 bases). CDR3 length: 14 amino acids. The V and J ends lost 4 bases and 8 bases respectively, with 13 bases between them. Per the germline V gene, CDR1 is KGHDR and CDR2 is SFDVKD. The CDR3 DNA is TGTGCCACCAGTGAGGGGGGAGATCCAGAAAAACTGTTTTTT. This encodes CATSEGGDPEKLFF.

The sample holds a few counts of this clonotype. The J gene is TRBJ2-1, the V gene TRBV4-1; a possible D gene is TRBD1 (5 bases). Germline V CDR1 and CDR2: MGHRA, YSYEKL. Trimming pared 2 bases from V and 5 bases from J, leaving 10 bases between. The CDR3 totals 14 residues. CDR3 coding DNA: TGCGCCAGCAGCCAACCGCGACAGCACAATGAGCAGTTCTTC. This sequence encodes CASSQPRQHNEQFF.

This sequence joins TRBV7-2 and TRBJ1-1; 7 bases match TRBD1. From germline, CDR1 is SGHTA and CDR2 FQGNSA. With 1 base clipped from V and 7 bases from J, the junction kept 6 bases outside the gene matches. CDR3 length: 14 residues. The CDR3 nucleotides read TGTGCCAGCAGCTTAGTAGGCAGGGGGATTGAAGCTTTCTTT. It is translated as CASSLVGRGIEAFF.

This rearrangement joins TRBV25-1 to TRBJ2-2; D gene unclear. The CDR3 length is 14 residues. V was cut by 4 bases and J by 0 bases, with 6 bases left in between. Germline V CDR1 and CDR2: MGHDK, SYGVNS. CDR3: CASSAVSNTGELFF. CDR3 nucleotides: TGTGCCAGCAGTGCCGTATCGAACACCGGGGAGCTGTTTTTT.

This clonotype was observed a few times. The CDR3 loop is CSARPQGNSPLHF. CDR3 nucleotide sequence: TGCAGTGCTAGACCACAGGGTAATTCACCCCTCCACTTT. V gene TRBV20-1 combines with J gene TRBJ1-6; D is possibly TRBD1 (6 bases). This CDR3 spans 13 amino acids. Trimming pared 2 bases from V and 6 bases from J, leaving 8 bases between. The germline V gene encodes CDR1 DFQATT and CDR2 SNEGSKA (reference sequence).

The chain uses TRBV9 and TRBJ2-7; TRBD1 is a possible D gene (5 bases). V dropped 1 base and J dropped 5 bases, with 19 bases sitting between them. CDR1 is SGDLS, CDR2 YYNGEE, per germline. This CDR3 contains 16 residues. CDR3 sequence (DNA): TGTGCCAGCAGCGTATCTCCCAGGGCGGTTATCCACGAGCAGTACTTC. This gives the protein CASSVSPRAVIHEQYF.

The chain couples TRBV3-1 to TRBJ2-2, with D perhaps being TRBD1 or TRBD2 (6 bases each). CDR1 LGHDT and CDR2 YNNKEL come from the germline V gene (reference sequence). Trimming took 8 bases from V and 2 from J, leaving 15 bases between them. This CDR3 has 15 residues. The CDR3 sequence: CASSRRGTNTGELFF. The CDR3 DNA is TGTGCCAGCTCCCGGAGGGGGACTAACACCGGGGAGCTGTTTTTT. Full variable domain (outside the CDR3, taken from reference TRBV3-1 and TRBJ2-2): DTAVSQTPKYLVTQMGNDKSIKCEQNLGHDTMYWYKQDSKKFLKIMFSYNNKELIINETVPNRFSPKSPDKAHLNLHINSLELGDSAVYFCASSRRGTNTGELFFGEGSRLTVL.

This chain links TRBV7-9 with TRBJ1-6, with 7 positions matching TRBD1. J gave up 3 bases and V 4 bases, and 3 bases lay outside the gene matches. Per the germline V gene, CDR1 is SEHNR and CDR2 is FQNEAQ (reference sequence). The CDR3 consists of 15 residues. The DNA of the CDR3 is TGTGCCAGCAGCTGGGACAGTATCTATAATTCACCCCTCCACTTT. Amino acid sequence: CASSWDSIYNSPLHF.

This clonotype was counted only a few times. The rearrangement joins TRBV6-5 to TRBJ1-5; no reliable D call. In germline, CDR1 is MNHEY, CDR2 SVGAGI. This CDR3 spans 13 amino acids. Between the trimmed V and J ends, which lost 3 bases and 4 bases, there was a span of 7 bases. The DNA of the CDR3 is TGTGCCAGCAGTTATGGCAGAAATCAGCCCCAGCATTTT. Translating it yields CASSYGRNQPQHF.

This clonotype was recorded a few times. The chain employs TRBV28 and TRBJ2-3; unclear D gene. CDR1 and CDR2 (germline): MDHEN, SYDVKM. CDR3 length: 14 amino acids. The V gene lost 6 bases and the J gene lost 4 bases, with 14 bases spanning the gap. This chain's CDR3 is CASSAPAMADTQYF. Here the CDR3 DNA reads TGTGCCAGCAGCGCCCCTGCCATGGCAGATACGCAGTATTTT.

This clonotype appeared many times. The rearrangement joins TRBV20-1 to TRBJ2-4; TRBD1 matches at 8 bases. Trimming cost V 2 bases and J 6 bases; bases outside gene matches: 0. The CDR3 contains 12 residues. The germline gives CDR1 DFQATT, CDR2 SNEGSKA (reference sequence). The CDR3 DNA reads as TGCAGTGCTAGACAGGGGGCAAACATTCAGTACTTC. Protein product: CSARQGANIQYF.

Note on this clonotype: It may be a read error: a sequence one base away is much more abundant. J is TRBJ2-1 and V is TRBV24-1; D uncertain. This CDR3 region has 13 residues. Germline V CDR1 and CDR2: KGHDR, SFDVKD. The CDR3, as DNA: TGTGCCACCGGTGATTTGAATAGGCGTGAGCAGTTCTTC. This translates into CATGDLNRREQFF.

This clonotype has only a few counts. V and J are TRBV7-9 and TRBJ1-1; D might be TRBD1 (6 bases). Germline CDR1 SEHNR, CDR2 FQNEAQ (reference sequence). V was cut by 3 bases and J by 0 bases, with 11 bases left in between. This CDR3 has 15 amino acids. CDR3 loop: CASSFHREVNTEAFF. DNA for the CDR3: TGTGCCAGCAGCTTTCACAGGGAGGTGAACACTGAAGCTTTCTTT.

The chain joins TRBV5-1 to TRBJ2-1; D is possibly TRBD1 (6 bases). Trimming took off 1 base at V and 5 bases at J, with 13 bases between the two ends. CDR1 is SGHRS, CDR2 YFSETQ, per germline. CDR3 length: 15 residues. Written as DNA, the CDR3 is TGCGCCAGCAGCTTGAGTGGGGGCCGCCACAATGAGCAGTTCTTC. Its translation: CASSLSGGRHNEQFF.

This clonotype occurred a few times. The V gene is TRBV5-1, the J gene TRBJ1-2, with 9 bases identical to TRBD1. Trimming took 0 bases from V and 6 from J; bases not matched to a gene: 3. CDR1 and CDR2 (germline): SGHRS, YFSETQ. CDR3 length: 14 amino acids. The CDR3 reads CASSLEGQGHGYTF. CDR3 DNA: TGCGCCAGCAGCTTGGAGGGACAGGGTCATGGCTACACCTTC.

This chain uses TRBV11-2 with TRBJ1-2; D gene ambiguous. Per the germline V gene, CDR1 is SGHAT and CDR2 is FQNNGV. V was pared by 7 bases and J by 4 bases, with 16 bases between. The CDR3 is made up of 14 amino acids. The CDR3 is CASTSLQRVYGYTF. CDR3 DNA sequence: TGTGCCAGCACCTCTCTCCAGAGGGTCTATGGCTACACCTTC.

This clonotype is medium-sized within its sample. The chain combines TRBV29-1 with TRBJ2-5; 8 bases are a match to TRBD1. Germline V gene sequence: CDR1 SQVTM, CDR2 ANQGSEA. The ends lost 3 bases at V and 5 bases at J; junction bases unmatched: 8. The CDR3 has 14 amino acids. CDR3 nucleotides: TGCAGCGTTGATGGGGCAGGGGGCACGGAGACCCAGTACTTC. Amino acids: CSVDGAGGTETQYF.

This clonotype was detected only once. The chain couples TRBV20-1 to TRBJ2-7; TRBD1 agrees at 10 bases. V lost 2 bases, J lost 3 bases, and 7 bases stayed unmatched. CDR1 is DFQATT, CDR2 SNEGSKA, per germline (reference sequence). The CDR3 consists of 15 residues. The CDR3 protein is CSARYEDRGFYEQYF. The CDR3 nucleotides read TGCAGTGCTAGATATGAGGACAGGGGGTTCTACGAGCAGTACTTC.